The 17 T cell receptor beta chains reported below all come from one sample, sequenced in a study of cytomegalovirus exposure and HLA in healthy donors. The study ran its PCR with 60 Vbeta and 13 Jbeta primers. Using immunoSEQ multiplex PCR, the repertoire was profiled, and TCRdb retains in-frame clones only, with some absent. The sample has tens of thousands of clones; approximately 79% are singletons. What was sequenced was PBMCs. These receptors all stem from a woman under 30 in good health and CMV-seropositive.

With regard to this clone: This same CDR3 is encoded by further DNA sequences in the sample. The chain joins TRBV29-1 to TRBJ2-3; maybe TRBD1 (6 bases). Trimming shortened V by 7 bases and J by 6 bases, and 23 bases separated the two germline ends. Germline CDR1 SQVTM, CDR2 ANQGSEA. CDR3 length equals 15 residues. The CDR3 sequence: CSASYLGAPTDTQYF. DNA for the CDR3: TGCAGCGCCTCATATTTGGGGGCCCCCACGGATACGCAGTATTTT.

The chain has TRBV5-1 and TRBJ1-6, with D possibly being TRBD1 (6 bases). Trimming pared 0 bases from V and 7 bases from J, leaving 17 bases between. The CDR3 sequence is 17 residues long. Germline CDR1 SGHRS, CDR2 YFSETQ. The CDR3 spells CASSLAVGGAGNSPLHF. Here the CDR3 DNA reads TGCGCCAGCAGCTTGGCCGTTGGGGGCGCGGGCAATTCACCCCTCCACTTT. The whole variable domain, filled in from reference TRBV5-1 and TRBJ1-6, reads KAGVTQTPRYLIKTRGQQVTLSCSPISGHRSVSWYQQTPGQGLQFLFEYFSETQRNKGNFPGRFSGRQFSNSRSEMNVSTLELGDSALYLCASSLAVGGAGNSPLHFGNGTRLTVT.

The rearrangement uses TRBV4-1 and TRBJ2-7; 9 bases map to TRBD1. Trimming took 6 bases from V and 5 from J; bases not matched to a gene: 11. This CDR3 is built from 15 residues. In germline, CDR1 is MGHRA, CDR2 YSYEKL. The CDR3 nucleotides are TGCGCCAGCAGGCCGCAGGGGACAGGGATACACGAGCAGTACTTC. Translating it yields CASRPQGTGIHEQYF.

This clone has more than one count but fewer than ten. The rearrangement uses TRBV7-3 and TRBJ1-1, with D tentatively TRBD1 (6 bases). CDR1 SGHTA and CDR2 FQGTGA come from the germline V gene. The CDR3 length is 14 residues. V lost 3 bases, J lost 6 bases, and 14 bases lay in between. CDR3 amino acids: CASSFLRGSPEAFF. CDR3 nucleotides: TGTGCCAGCAGCTTTTTGAGGGGGAGTCCTGAAGCTTTCTTT.

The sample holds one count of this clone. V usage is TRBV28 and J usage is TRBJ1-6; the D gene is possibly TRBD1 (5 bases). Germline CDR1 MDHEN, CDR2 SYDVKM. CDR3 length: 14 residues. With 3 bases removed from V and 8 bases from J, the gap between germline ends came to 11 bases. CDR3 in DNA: TGTGCCAGCAGTTTCAGGGACTTGGATTCACCCCTCCACTTT. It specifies CASSFRDLDSPLHF.

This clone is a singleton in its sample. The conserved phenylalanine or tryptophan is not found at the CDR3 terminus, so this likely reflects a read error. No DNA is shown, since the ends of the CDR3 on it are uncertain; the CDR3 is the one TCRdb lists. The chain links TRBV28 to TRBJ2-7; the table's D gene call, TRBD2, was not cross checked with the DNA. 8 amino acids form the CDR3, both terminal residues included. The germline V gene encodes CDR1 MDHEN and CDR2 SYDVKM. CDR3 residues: CASSLFSA.

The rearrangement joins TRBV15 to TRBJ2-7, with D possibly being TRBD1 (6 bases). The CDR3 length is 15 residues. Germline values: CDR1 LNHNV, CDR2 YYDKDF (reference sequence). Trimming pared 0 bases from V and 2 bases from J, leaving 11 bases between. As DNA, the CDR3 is TGTGCCACCAGCAGAGAGGCAGGGGCGACCTACGAGCAGTACTTC. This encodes CATSREAGATYEQYF. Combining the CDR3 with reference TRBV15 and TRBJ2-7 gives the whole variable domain DAMVIQNPRYQVTQFGKPVTLSCSQTLNHNVMYWYQQKSSQAPKLLFHYYDKDFNNEADTPDNFQSRRPNTSFCFLDIRSPGLGDTAMYLCATSREAGATYEQYFGPGTRLTVT.

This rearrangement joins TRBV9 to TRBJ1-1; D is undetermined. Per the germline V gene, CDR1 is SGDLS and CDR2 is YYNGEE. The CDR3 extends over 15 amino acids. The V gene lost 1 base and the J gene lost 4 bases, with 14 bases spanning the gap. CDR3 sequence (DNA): TGTGCCAGCAGCGTAAGGGCTGGAGGGATCACTGAAGCTTTCTTT. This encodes CASSVRAGGITEAFF. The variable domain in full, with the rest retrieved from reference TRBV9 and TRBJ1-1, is DSGVTQTPKHLITATGQRVTLRCSPRSGDLSVYWYQQSLDQGLQFLIQYYNGEERAKGNILERFSAQQFPDLHSELNLSSLELGDSALYFCASSVRAGGITEAFFGQGTRLTVV.

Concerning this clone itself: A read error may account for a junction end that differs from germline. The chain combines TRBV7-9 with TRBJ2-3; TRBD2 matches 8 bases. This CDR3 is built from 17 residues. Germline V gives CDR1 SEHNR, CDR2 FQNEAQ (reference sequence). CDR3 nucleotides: TGTTCCAGCAGCTCAGGGGCAGCGGGGGACCGCACAGATACGCAGTATTTT. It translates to CSSSSGAAGDRTDTQYF.

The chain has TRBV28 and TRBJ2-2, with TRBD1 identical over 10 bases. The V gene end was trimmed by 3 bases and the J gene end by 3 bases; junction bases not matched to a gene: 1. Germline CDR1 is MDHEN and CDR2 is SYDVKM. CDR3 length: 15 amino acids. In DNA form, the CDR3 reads TGTGCCAGCAGTTTGGACAGGGGGGACACCGGGGAGCTGTTTTTT. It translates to CASSLDRGDTGELFF.

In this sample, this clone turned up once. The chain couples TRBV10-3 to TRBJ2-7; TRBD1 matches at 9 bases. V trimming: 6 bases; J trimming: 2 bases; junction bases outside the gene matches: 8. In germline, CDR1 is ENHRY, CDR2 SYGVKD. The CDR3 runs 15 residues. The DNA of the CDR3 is TGTGCCATCAGGGTTCAAGGGACAGGGCCCTACGAGCAGTACTTC. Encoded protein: CAIRVQGTGPYEQYF.

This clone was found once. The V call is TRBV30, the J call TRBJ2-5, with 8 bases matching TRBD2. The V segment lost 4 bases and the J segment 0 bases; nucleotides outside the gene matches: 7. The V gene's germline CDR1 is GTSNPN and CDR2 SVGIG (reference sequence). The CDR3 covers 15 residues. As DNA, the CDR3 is TGTGCCTGGACTCGTGGGACTAGGGACCAAGAGACCCAGTACTTC. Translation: CAWTRGTRDQETQYF.

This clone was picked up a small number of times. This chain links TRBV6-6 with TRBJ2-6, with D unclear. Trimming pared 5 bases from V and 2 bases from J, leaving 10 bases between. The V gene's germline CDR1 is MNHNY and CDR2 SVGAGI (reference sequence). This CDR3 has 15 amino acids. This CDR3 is CASSLYRTGANVLTF. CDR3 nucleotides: TGTGCCAGCAGTCTTTACAGAACTGGGGCCAACGTCCTGACTTTC.

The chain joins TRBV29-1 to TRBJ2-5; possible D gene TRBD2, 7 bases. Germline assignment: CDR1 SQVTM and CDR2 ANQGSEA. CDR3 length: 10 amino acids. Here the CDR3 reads CSGGAETQYF. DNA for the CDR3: TGCAGTGGGGGGGCAGAGACCCAGTACTTC.

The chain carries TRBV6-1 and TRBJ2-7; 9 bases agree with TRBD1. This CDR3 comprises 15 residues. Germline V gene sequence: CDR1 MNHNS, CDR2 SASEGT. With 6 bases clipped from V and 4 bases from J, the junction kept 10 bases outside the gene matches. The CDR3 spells CASSEGQGLWYEQYF. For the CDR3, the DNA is TGTGCCAGCAGCGAGGGACAGGGATTATGGTACGAGCAGTACTTC.

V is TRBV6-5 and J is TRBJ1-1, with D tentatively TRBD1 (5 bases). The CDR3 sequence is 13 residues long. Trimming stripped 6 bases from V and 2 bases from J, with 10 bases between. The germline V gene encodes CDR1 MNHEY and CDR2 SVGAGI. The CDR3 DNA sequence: TGTGCCAGCAGGTACAGGAGAAACACTGAAGCTTTCTTT. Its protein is CASRYRRNTEAFF.

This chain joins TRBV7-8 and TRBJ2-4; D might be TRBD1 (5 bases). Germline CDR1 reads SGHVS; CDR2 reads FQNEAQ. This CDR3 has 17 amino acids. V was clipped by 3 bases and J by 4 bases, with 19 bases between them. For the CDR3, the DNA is TGTGCCAGCAGCTTCATCTCTCCCGGCAGGACAAAAAACATTCAGTACTTC. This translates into CASSFISPGRTKNIQYF.